This T cell receptor (beta chain) was found in a study of cytomegalovirus exposure and HLA in healthy donors. Overall study findings and caveats: In a later analysis, specific HLA alleles were associated with 15,000 to 20,000 TCR beta sequences at a 0.05 false discovery rate. In a later analysis, V- and J-gene trimming of beta chains associated with a DCLRE1C missense variant, replicated independently. Earlier analysis yielded a pattern in which most TCR beta V segments were productive about 87% or about 30% of the time. Researchers reported in a later analysis that common viral pathogens appeared linked to several top clusters.

With 6 bases removed from V and 6 bases from J, the gap between germline ends came to 17 bases. CDR1 is WSHSY and CDR2 is SAAADI in the germline V gene. CDR3 length: 14 amino acids. About this clone: Its antigen is currently unknown.

PCR involved 60 Vbeta and 13 Jbeta primers. Assay used: immunoSEQ multiplex PCR; TCRdb lists only in-frame clones, some missing. Its table lists 75,000 to 95,000 clones. The sequence came from a woman aged 55-69 years in good health and CMV-seronegative. The J gene is TRBJ1-1, the V gene TRBV10-2, with a tentative D call TRBD1 (6 bases). Material: PBMCs. CDR3 region: CASRLQGGRSEAFF. The DNA of the CDR3 is TGCGCCAGCAGGTTACAGGGCGGTCGGTCTGAAGCTTTCTTT.